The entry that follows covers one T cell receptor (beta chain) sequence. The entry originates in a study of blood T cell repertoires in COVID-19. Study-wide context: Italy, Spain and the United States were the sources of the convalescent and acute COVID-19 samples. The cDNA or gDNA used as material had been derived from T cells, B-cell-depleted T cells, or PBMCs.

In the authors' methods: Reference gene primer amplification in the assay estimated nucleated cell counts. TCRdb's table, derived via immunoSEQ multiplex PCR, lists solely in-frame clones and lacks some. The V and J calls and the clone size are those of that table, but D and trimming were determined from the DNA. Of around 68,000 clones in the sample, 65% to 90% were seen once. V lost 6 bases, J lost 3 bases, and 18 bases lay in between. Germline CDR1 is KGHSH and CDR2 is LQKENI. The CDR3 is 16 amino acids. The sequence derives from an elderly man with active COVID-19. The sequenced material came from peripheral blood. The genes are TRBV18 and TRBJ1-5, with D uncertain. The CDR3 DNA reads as TGTGCCAGCTCTCAAGGTCGGGGATCTTCCAATCAGCCCCAGCATTTT. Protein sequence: CASSQGRGSSNQPQHF. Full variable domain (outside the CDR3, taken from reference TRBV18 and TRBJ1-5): NAGVMQNPRHLVRRRGQEARLRCSPMKGHSHVYWYRQLPEEGLKFMVYLQKENIIDESGMPKERFSAEFPKEGPSILRIQQVVRGDSAAYFCASSQGRGSSNQPQHFGDGTRLSIL.